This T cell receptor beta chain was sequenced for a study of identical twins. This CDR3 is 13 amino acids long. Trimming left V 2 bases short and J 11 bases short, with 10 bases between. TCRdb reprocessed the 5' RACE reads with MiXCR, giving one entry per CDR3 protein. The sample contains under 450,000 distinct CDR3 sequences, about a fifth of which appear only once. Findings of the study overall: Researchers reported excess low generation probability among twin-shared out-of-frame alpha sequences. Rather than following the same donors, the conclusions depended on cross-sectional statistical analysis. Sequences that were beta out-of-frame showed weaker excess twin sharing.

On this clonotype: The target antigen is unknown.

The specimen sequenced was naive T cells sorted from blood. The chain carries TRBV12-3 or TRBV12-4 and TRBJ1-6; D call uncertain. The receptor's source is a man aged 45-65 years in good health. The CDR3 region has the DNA TGTGCCAGCAGTTTAAAAAGCGGGGCACCCCTCCACTTT. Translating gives CASSLKSGAPLHF.